This T cell receptor (beta chain) was recorded in a study of blood T cell repertoires in COVID-19. Overall study: Italy, Spain and the United States were the sources of the convalescent and acute COVID-19 samples.

Repertoires were generated with immunoSEQ multiplex PCR, while TCRdb's copy carries only in-frame clones and drops some. The data contain approximately 180,000 clones, under 90% of them singletons. V dropped 2 bases and J dropped 0 bases, with 13 bases sitting between them. The CDR3 spans 16 residues. Germline V gene data show CDR1 as SGHTA and CDR2 as FQGNSA. Material for sequencing was peripheral blood. The TCR comes from an older person with COVID-19, enrolled during active disease. The gene calls are TRBV7-2 and TRBJ1-1; D not resolved. CDR3 DNA sequence: TGTGCCAGCAGCTTATGGGCAGACCTGATGAACACTGAAGCTTTCTTT. As protein: CASSLWADLMNTEAFF.